The clone carrying this T cell receptor beta chain was detected many times. The germline CDR1 and CDR2 sequences are LGHDT and YNNKEL (reference sequence). Trimming cost V 8 bases and J 7 bases; bases outside gene matches: 10. This CDR3 is 15 amino acids long. This sample was included in a study of CD8 T cells in ankylosing spondylitis. Researchers built TCR beta libraries using quantitative 5'-RACE with molecular barcodes. TCRdb reanalysed the 5' RACE reads using MiXCR and keeps one entry per CDR3 protein. This sample yields some 250,000 distinct CDR3 sequences, of which approximately 24% are seen a single time; approximately 0.61% belongs to the top ten.

This receptor was identified in a male donor with ankylosing spondylitis or in good health (not recorded which). Sequencing used blood, either unsorted or a sorted T cell fraction (not recorded which). V is TRBV3-1 and J is TRBJ1-3; 11 bases are shared with TRBD1. The CDR3 is CASGITGQGGNTIYF. In DNA form, the CDR3 reads TGTGCCAGCGGAATTACGGGACAGGGGGGGAACACCATATATTTT.